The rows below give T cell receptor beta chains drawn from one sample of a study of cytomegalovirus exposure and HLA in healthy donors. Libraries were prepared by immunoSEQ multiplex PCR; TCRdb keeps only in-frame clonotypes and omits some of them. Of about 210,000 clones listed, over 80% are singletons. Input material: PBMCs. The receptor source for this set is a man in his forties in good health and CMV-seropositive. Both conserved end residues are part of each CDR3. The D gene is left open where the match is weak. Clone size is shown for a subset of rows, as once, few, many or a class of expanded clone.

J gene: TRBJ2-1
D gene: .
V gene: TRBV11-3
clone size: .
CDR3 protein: CASSLNGLDNNEQFF
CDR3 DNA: TGTGCCAGCAGCTTAAACGGTCTAGATAACAATGAGCAGTTCTTC

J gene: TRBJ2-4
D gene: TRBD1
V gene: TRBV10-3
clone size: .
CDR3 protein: CAISGQGAGAKNIQYF
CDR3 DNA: TGTGCCATCAGTGGACAGGGGGCGGGAGCCAAAAACATTCAGTACTTC

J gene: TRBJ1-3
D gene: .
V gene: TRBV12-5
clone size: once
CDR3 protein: CASGLGGGNTIYF
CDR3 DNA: TGTGCTAGTGGTTTGGGAGGAGGAAACACCATATATTTT

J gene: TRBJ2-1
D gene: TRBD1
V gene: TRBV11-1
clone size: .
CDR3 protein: CASSQGGTGVHNEQFF
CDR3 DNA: TGTGCCAGCAGCCAGGGGGGGACAGGGGTCCACAATGAGCAGTTCTTC

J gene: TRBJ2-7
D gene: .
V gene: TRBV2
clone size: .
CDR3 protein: CASRPDSDFNEQYF
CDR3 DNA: TGTGCCAGCAGACCCGACAGCGACTTTAACGAGCAGTACTTC

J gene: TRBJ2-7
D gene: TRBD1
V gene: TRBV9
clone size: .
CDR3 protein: CASSATGGGYEQYF
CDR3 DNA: TGTGCCAGCAGCGCCACAGGGGGTGGCTACGAGCAGTACTTC

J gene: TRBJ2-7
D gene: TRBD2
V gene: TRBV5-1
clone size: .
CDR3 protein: CASRPLLAGVGEQYF
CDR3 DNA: TGCGCCAGCAGACCGTTACTAGCGGGAGTTGGCGAGCAGTACTTC

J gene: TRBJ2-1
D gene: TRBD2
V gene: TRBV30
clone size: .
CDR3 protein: CAWASGRVSSYNEQFF
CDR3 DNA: TGTGCCTGGGCTAGCGGGAGGGTTAGCTCCTACAATGAGCAGTTCTTC

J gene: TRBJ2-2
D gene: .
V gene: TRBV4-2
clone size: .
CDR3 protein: CASSQEPGNTGELFF
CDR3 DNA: TGTGCCAGCAGCCAAGAGCCCGGTAACACCGGGGAGCTGTTTTTT

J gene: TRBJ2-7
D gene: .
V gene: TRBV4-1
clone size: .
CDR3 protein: CASSQDHGTPFGEQYF
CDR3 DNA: TGCGCCAGCAGCCAAGACCACGGGACACCCTTTGGCGAGCAGTACTTC

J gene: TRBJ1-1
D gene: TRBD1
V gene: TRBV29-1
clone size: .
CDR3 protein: CSADRVDEAFF
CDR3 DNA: TGCAGCGCGGACAGGGTAGATGAAGCTTTCTTT

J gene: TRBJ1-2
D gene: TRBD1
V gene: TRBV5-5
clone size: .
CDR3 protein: CASSEGQGIYGYTF
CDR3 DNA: TGTGCCAGCAGCGAGGGACAGGGCATATACGGCTACACCTTC

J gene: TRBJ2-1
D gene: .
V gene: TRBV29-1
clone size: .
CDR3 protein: CSVEDTGFYNEQFF
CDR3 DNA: TGCAGCGTTGAAGATACAGGGTTCTACAATGAGCAGTTCTTC

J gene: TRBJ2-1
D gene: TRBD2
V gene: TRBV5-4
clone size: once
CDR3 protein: CASSPTSGSPNEQFF
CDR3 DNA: TGTGCCAGCAGCCCGACTAGCGGGAGTCCCAATGAGCAGTTCTTC

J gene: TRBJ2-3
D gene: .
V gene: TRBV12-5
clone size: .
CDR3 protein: CASGAYTDTQYF
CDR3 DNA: TGTGCTAGTGGAGCCTACACAGATACGCAGTATTTT

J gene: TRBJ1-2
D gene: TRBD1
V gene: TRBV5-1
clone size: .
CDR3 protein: CASSSWTGGNGYTF
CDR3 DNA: TGCGCCAGCAGCTCCTGGACAGGGGGCAATGGCTACACCTTC

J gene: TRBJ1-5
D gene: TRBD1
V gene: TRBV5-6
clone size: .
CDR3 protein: CASSFFGQEYQPQHF
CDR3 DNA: TGTGCCAGCAGCTTTTTTGGACAGGAGTATCAGCCCCAGCATTTT

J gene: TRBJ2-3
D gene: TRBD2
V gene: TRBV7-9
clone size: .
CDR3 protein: CASSLAGTSGQEYF
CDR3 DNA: TGTGCCAGCAGCTTAGCGGGGACTAGCGGGCAGGAGTATTTT

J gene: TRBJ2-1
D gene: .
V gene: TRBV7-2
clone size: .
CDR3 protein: CASSPTRARNNEQFF
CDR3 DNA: TGTGCCAGCAGCCCGACTCGCGCTCGGAACAATGAGCAGTTCTTC

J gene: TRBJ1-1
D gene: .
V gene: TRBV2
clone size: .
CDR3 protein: CASRDTQNTEAFF
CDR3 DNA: TGTGCCAGCAGGGACACCCAAAACACTGAAGCTTTCTTT

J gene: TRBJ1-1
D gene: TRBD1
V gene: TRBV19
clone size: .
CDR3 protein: CATRQGNTEAFF
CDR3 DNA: TGTGCCACCCGACAGGGGAACACTGAAGCTTTCTTT

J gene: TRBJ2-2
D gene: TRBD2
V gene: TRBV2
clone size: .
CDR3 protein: CASTGKRGGYTGELFF
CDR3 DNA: TGTGCCAGCACGGGCAAGCGGGGGGGTTACACCGGGGAGCTGTTTTTT

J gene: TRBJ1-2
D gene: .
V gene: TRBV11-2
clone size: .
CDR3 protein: CASSPQGNYGYTF
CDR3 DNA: TGTGCCAGCAGCCCACAGGGCAACTATGGCTACACCTTC

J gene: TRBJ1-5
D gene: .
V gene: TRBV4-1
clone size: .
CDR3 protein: CASSQGTYQPQHF
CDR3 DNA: TGCGCCAGCAGCCAAGGTACATATCAGCCCCAGCATTTT

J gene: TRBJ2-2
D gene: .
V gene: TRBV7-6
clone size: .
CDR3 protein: CASSLMTSNTGELFF
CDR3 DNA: TGTGCCAGCAGCTTAATGACTTCGAACACCGGGGAGCTGTTTTTT

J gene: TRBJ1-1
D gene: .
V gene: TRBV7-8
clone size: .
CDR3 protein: CASSAPGTRNTEAFF
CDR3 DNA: TGTGCCAGCAGCGCCCCCGGGACAAGGAACACTGAAGCTTTCTTT

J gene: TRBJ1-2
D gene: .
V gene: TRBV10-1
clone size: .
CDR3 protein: CASSAGANYGYTF
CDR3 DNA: TGCGCCAGCAGTGCAGGGGCCAACTATGGCTACACCTTC

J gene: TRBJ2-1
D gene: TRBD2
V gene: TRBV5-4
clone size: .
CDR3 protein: CASSLRTSGRFPYNEQFF
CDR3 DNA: TGTGCCAGCAGCTTGAGGACTAGCGGGAGATTCCCCTACAATGAGCAGTTCTTC

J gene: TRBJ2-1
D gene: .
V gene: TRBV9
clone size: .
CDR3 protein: CASSVSKRTERDEQFF
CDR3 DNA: TGTGCCAGCAGCGTAAGTAAGCGGACGGAGCGGGATGAGCAGTTCTTC

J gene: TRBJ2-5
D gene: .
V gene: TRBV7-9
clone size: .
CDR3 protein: CASSLRGRMKQGPETQYF
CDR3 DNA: TGTGCCAGCAGCTTAAGGGGACGTATGAAACAGGGCCCAGAGACCCAGTACTTC

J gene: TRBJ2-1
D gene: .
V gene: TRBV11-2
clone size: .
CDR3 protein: CASSFFRNEQFF
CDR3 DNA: TGTGCCAGCAGCTTCTTTCGTAATGAGCAGTTCTTC

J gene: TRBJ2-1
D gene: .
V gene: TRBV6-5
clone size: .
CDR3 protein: CASRSALSSYNEQFF
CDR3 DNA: TGTGCCAGCAGATCAGCGTTAAGCTCCTACAATGAGCAGTTCTTC

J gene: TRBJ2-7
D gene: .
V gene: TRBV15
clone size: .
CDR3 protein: CATTASREPHEQYF
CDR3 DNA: TGTGCCACCACCGCGAGCCGGGAACCCCACGAGCAGTACTTC

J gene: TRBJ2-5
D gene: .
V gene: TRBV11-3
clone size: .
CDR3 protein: CASSLDPKSETQYF
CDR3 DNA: TGTGCCAGCAGCTTAGATCCAAAAAGCGAGACCCAGTACTTC

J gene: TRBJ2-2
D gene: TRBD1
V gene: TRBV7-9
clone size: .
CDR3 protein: CASSPGTGETGELFF
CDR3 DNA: TGTGCCAGCAGCCCCGGGACAGGAGAGACCGGGGAGCTGTTTTTT

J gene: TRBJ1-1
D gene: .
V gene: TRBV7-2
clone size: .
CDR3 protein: CASSLNRGSEAFF
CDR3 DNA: TGTGCCAGCAGCTTAAATAGGGGGTCTGAAGCTTTCTTT

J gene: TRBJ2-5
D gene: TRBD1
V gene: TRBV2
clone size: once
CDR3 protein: CASRGDRGRETQYF
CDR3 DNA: TGTGCCAGCAGGGGGGACAGGGGGCGAGAGACCCAGTACTTC

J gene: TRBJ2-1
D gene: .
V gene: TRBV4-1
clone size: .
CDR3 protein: CASSQEEGALSYNEQFF
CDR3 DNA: TGCGCCAGCAGCCAAGAGGAGGGGGCCCTATCCTACAATGAGCAGTTCTTC

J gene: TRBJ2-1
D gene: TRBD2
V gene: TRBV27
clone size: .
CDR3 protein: CATGLVNEQFF
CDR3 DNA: TGTGCCACCGGACTAGTCAATGAGCAGTTCTTC

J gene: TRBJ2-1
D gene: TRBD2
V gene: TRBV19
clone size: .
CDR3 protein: CASSPGLAGVDEQFF
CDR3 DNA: TGTGCCAGTAGTCCGGGACTAGCGGGAGTCGATGAGCAGTTCTTC

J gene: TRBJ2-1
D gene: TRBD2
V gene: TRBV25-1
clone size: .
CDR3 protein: CASSDPSGNNEQFF
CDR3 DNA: TGTGCCAGCAGTGATCCTAGCGGAAACAATGAGCAGTTCTTC

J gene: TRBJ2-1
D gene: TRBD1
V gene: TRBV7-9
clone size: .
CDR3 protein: CASSSRYRGGYNEQFF
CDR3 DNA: TGTGCCAGCAGCTCTCGATACAGGGGTGGCTACAATGAGCAGTTCTTC

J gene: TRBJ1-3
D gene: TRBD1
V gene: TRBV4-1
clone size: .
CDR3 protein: CASSQTTGDSGNTIYF
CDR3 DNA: TGCGCCAGCAGCCAAACGACAGGGGACTCTGGAAACACCATATATTTT